Presented here are 30 T cell receptor beta chains from one specimen sequenced in a study of blood T cell repertoires in COVID-19. Using immunoSEQ multiplex PCR, the repertoire was profiled, and TCRdb retains in-frame clones only, with some absent. The data show roughly 320,000 clones, approximately 85% seen once. The sequenced sample consisted of peripheral blood. All receptors come from a human donor in a cohort sampled during active COVID-19.

The chain recombines TRBV4-2 with TRBJ1-1; TRBD1 matches 9 bases. The CDR3 loop spans 16 amino acids. Trimming at V came to 1 base and at J to 4 bases, leaving 7 bases not matched to a gene. The germline V gene encodes CDR1 LGHNA and CDR2 YNFKEQ. CDR3 in DNA: TGTGCCAGCAGCCAAGGCGAGGACAGGGGTGGCACTGAAGCTTTCTTT. Its protein is CASSQGEDRGGTEAFF.

This chain connects TRBV29-1 to TRBJ1-1; D is perhaps TRBD1 (5 bases). This CDR3 contains 11 residues. V was clipped by 7 bases and J by 1 base, with 7 bases between them. Germline V gene sequence: CDR1 SQVTM, CDR2 ANQGSEA. DNA for the CDR3: TGCAGCGGTGACAGGAACACTGAAGCTTTCTTT. It codes for CSGDRNTEAFF. The full variable domain, its missing parts supplied by reference TRBV29-1 and TRBJ1-1, is SAVISQKPSRDICQRGTSLTIQCQVDSQVTMMFWYRQQPGQSLTLIATANQGSEATYESGFVIDKFPISRPNLTFSTLTVSNMSPEDSSIYLCSGDRNTEAFFGQGTRLTVV.

This clone has only one observation. V and J are TRBV12-3 or TRBV12-4 and TRBJ1-5; D perhaps matches TRBD1 (5 bases). The CDR3 has 13 amino acids. The V and J ends lost 8 bases and 7 bases respectively, with 15 bases between them. CDR3 region: CASVREWGQPQHF. CDR3 DNA: TGTGCCAGCGTGAGAGAATGGGGCCAGCCCCAGCATTTT.

This clone has a single count. The V gene is TRBV7-3, the J gene TRBJ2-2; tentatively, D is TRBD1 (5 bases). This CDR3 comprises 15 residues. Germline assignment: CDR1 SGHTA and CDR2 FQGTGA. Trimming cost V 5 bases and J 0 bases, with 10 bases left between them. CDR3 DNA: TGTGCCAGCAGCACGGACACCACGAACACCGGGGAGCTGTTTTTT. Protein: CASSTDTTNTGELFF.

The CDR3 region is CASSLGGPGETDTQYF. In DNA, the CDR3 is TGTGCCAGCAGCTTGGGGGGGCCGGGTGAGACAGATACGCAGTATTTT. The chain links TRBV5-4 to TRBJ2-3; a weak D match, TRBD1 (6 bases). Trimming removed 0 bases at V and 3 bases at J, with 14 bases between. The CDR3 spans 16 residues. Germline V gene data show CDR1 as SGHNT and CDR2 as YYREEE (reference sequence).

This chain links TRBV7-3 with TRBJ2-1, with 11 bases matching TRBD2. J gave up 8 bases and V 5 bases, and 11 bases lay outside the gene matches. The CDR3 totals 16 residues. Looked up from germline, CDR1 is SGHTA and CDR2 is FQGTGA. The CDR3 DNA is TGTGCCAGCAGCCCACTAGCGGGGGCTACGCGGGATGAGCAGTTCTTC. Protein sequence: CASSPLAGATRDEQFF.

The chain combines TRBV7-3 with TRBJ2-6, with 8 bases fitting TRBD1. The germline gives CDR1 SGHTA, CDR2 FQGTGA. The J segment lost 0 bases and the V segment lost 5 bases, leaving 6 bases of the junction unmatched. The CDR3 loop spans 17 amino acids. Here the CDR3 reads CASSLQDRGSGANVLTF. The CDR3, as DNA: TGTGCCAGCAGCCTACAAGACAGGGGCTCTGGGGCCAACGTCCTGACTTTC. Full variable domain (outside the CDR3, taken from reference TRBV7-3 and TRBJ2-6): GAGVSQTPSNKVTEKGKYVELRCDPISGHTALYWYRQSLGQGPEFLIYFQGTGAADDSGLPNDRFFAVRPEGSVSTLKIQRTERGDSAVYLCASSLQDRGSGANVLTFGAGSRLTVL.

The rearrangement uses TRBV6-5 and TRBJ1-3; D may be TRBD1 (5 bases). The CDR3 has 15 residues. Germline values: CDR1 MNHEY, CDR2 SVGAGI. Trimming took off 0 bases at V and 1 base at J, with 7 bases between the two ends. This chain's CDR3 is CASSYSGGSGNTIYF. Written as DNA, the CDR3 is TGTGCCAGCAGTTACTCGGGGGGTTCTGGAAACACCATATATTTT.

DNA for the CDR3: TGTGCCAGCAGCCAAGGACAGGGGGCGTCCGGGGAGCTGTTTTTT. This codes for CASSQGQGASGELFF. The chain recombines TRBV3-1 (or the pseudogene TRBV3-2) with TRBJ2-2; the match to TRBD1 covers 10 bases. This CDR3 contains 15 residues. V dropped 1 base and J dropped 6; count of bases not matched to a gene: 2. Germline V gene lookup returns CDR1 LGHDT and CDR2 YNNKEL (reference sequence).

The chain links TRBV5-1 to TRBJ1-1, with D unresolved. This CDR3 contains 10 residues. V lost 0 bases and J lost 11, with 5 bases in between. Germline values: CDR1 SGHRS, CDR2 YFSETQ. The CDR3 sequence: CASSLVEAFF. The CDR3 coding sequence is TGCGCCAGCAGCTTGGTGGAGGCTTTCTTT.

The chain is built from TRBV30 and TRBJ1-2; D is undetermined. The CDR3 runs to 15 residues. Trimming took 7 bases from V and 7 from J, leaving 25 bases between them. Germline CDR1 reads GTSNPN; CDR2 reads SVGIG (reference sequence). In DNA form, the CDR3 reads TGTGCCTCTAAGCACCGATTCGCTCCTGGTTTTGGCTACACCTTC. This encodes CASKHRFAPGFGYTF.

The genes are TRBV27 and TRBJ1-2; 7 nucleotides align to TRBD1. Germline V CDR1 and CDR2: MNHEY, SMNVEV (reference sequence). V shed 6 bases, J shed 4 bases, and the junction held 8 bases outside the gene matches. The CDR3 runs 14 residues. CDR3 bases: TGTGCCAGCAGCGAACAGGGGTTTGGCTATGGCTACACCTTC. Amino acids: CASSEQGFGYGYTF.

The CDR3 nucleotides read TGCGCCAGCAGCTTCCGACACTTAGATAACTATGGCTACACCTTC. Translated: CASSFRHLDNYGYTF. V gene TRBV5-1 combines with J gene TRBJ1-2; D is unclear. Per the germline V gene, CDR1 is SGHRS and CDR2 is YFSETQ. Between the trimmed V and J ends, which lost 2 bases and 1 base, there was a span of 12 bases. The CDR3 runs 15 residues.

The chain recombines TRBV19 with TRBJ2-2; D gene uncertain. V lost 7 bases and J 0 bases, leaving 12 bases between the germline ends. This CDR3 is 15 amino acids long. Germline loops: CDR1 LNHDA, CDR2 SQIVND (reference sequence). The CDR3 DNA reads TGTGCCAGTACTAGTGAGAGATCGAACACCGGGGAGCTGTTTTTT. Translating it yields CASTSERSNTGELFF.

The chain carries TRBV18 and TRBJ2-1, with 10 bases that match TRBD2. Germline CDR1 is KGHSH and CDR2 is LQKENI. The junction had 7 bases not matched to a gene; V was cut back by 2 bases and J by 0 bases. The CDR3 covers 18 residues. CDR3 sequence: CASSPKAGGPASYNEQFF. The CDR3 nucleotides are TGTGCCAGCTCACCAAAAGCGGGGGGGCCGGCCTCCTACAATGAGCAGTTCTTC. Based on the CDR3 plus reference TRBV18 and TRBJ2-1, the full variable domain is NAGVMQNPRHLVRRRGQEARLRCSPMKGHSHVYWYRQLPEEGLKFMVYLQKENIIDESGMPKERFSAEFPKEGPSILRIQQVVRGDSAAYFCASSPKAGGPASYNEQFFGPGTRLTVL.

The V and J genes are TRBV5-1 and TRBJ1-1, with D unclear. Looked up from germline, CDR1 is SGHRS and CDR2 is YFSETQ. The CDR3 loop spans 12 amino acids. V dropped 0 bases and J dropped 8 bases, with 8 bases sitting between them. CDR3 sequence: CASSLVGGEAFF. The CDR3 DNA reads TGCGCCAGCAGCTTGGTCGGAGGGGAAGCTTTCTTT.

The chain employs TRBV5-1 and TRBJ1-3; D is possibly TRBD1 (5 bases). The germline CDR1 and CDR2 sequences are SGHRS and YFSETQ. The CDR3 sequence is 15 residues long. The V end was cut by 4 bases, the J end by 4 bases, with 15 bases between. CDR3 in DNA: TGCGCCAGCAGCATAGACAGTGGCGCGGGAAACACCATATATTTT. Translated, it gives CASSIDSGAGNTIYF.

J is TRBJ2-7 and V is TRBV28; the D gene is possibly TRBD1 (6 bases). Trimming pared 8 bases from V and 0 bases from J, leaving 14 bases between. This CDR3 has 14 residues. CDR1 is MDHEN, CDR2 SYDVKM, per germline. CDR3 in amino acids: CASAIQGLSYEQYF. DNA of the CDR3: TGTGCCAGCGCGATACAGGGCCTCTCCTACGAGCAGTACTTC. Full variable domain (missing parts from reference TRBV28 and TRBJ2-7): DVKVTQSSRYLVKRTGEKVFLECVQDMDHENMFWYRQDPGLGLRLIYFSYDVKMKEKGDIPEGYSVSREKKERFSLILESASTNQTSMYLCASAIQGLSYEQYFGPGTRLTVT.

The CDR3 sequence is CASSFDRDTDTQYF. The CDR3 DNA reads TGTGCCAGCAGCTTCGACAGGGACACAGATACGCAGTATTTT. The chain recombines TRBV11-3 with TRBJ2-3, with TRBD1 matching over 7 bases. With V trimmed by 3 bases and J by 2 bases, 2 bases remained unmatched. The CDR3 runs to 14 residues. Germline V gene sequence: CDR1 SGHNT, CDR2 YENEEA. Full variable domain (missing parts from reference TRBV11-3 and TRBJ2-3): EAGVVQSPRYKIIEKKQPVAFWCNPISGHNTLYWYLQNLGQGPELLIRYENEEAVDDSQLPKDRFSAERLKGVDSTLKIQPAELGDSAVYLCASSFDRDTDTQYFGPGTRLTVL.

This clone was seen ten or more times. The chain combines TRBV5-5 with TRBJ1-2; D gene uncertain. Germline CDR1 is SGHKS and CDR2 is YYEKEE (reference sequence). The length of the CDR3 is 13 residues. V lost 0 bases and J 6 bases, leaving 9 bases between the germline ends. The DNA for the CDR3 is TGTGCCAGCAGCTTGGGGGGAGCGAATGGCTACACCTTC. Amino acid sequence: CASSLGGANGYTF.

The gene calls are TRBV6-1 and TRBJ1-1; the match to TRBD1 covers 7 bases. CDR1 and CDR2 from the germline V gene are MNHNS and SASEGT. The CDR3 length is 14 residues. The J segment lost 11 bases and the V segment lost 2 bases, leaving 11 bases of the junction unmatched. The CDR3 region is CASSEFFQDRWAFF. The CDR3 region has the DNA TGTGCCAGCAGTGAATTTTTTCAGGACAGGTGGGCTTTCTTT.

Written as DNA, the CDR3 is TGTGCCACCAGCAGAGAGGGGGGGGCCAAAAACATTCAGTACTTC. This codes for CATSREGGAKNIQYF. This chain connects TRBV15 to TRBJ2-4; the match to TRBD2 covers 7 bases. J gave up 1 base and V 0 bases, and 0 bases lay outside the gene matches. CDR1 is LNHNV, CDR2 YYDKDF, per germline (reference sequence). This CDR3 comprises 15 residues.

CDR3 loop: CASSPTGHSGNTIYF. The CDR3 nucleotides are TGTGCCAGCAGTCCTACCGGACACAGTGGAAACACCATATATTTT. The gene calls are TRBV2 and TRBJ1-3; perhaps TRBD1 as D (5 bases). Per germline, CDR1 SNHLY and CDR2 FYNNEI. V was cut by 5 bases and J by 3 bases, with 14 bases left in between. The CDR3 has 15 residues.

This chain joins TRBV15 and TRBJ2-7, with D tentatively TRBD1 (6 bases). The germline V gene encodes CDR1 LNHNV and CDR2 YYDKDF (reference sequence). The V end lost 3 bases, the J end lost 0 bases, and 9 bases lay between the germline ends. CDR3 size: 14 residues. CDR3: CATSREQGSYEQYF. The CDR3 DNA reads TGTGCCACCAGCAGGGAACAGGGCTCCTACGAGCAGTACTTC.

The chain is built from TRBV5-6 and TRBJ2-2; no clear D. The CDR3 length is 14 residues. Germline V lookup: CDR1 SGHDT, CDR2 YYEEEE. V gave up 1 base and J gave up 0 bases, with 4 bases separating them. CDR3 coding DNA: TGTGCCAGCAGCTTGAAGCCGAACACCGGGGAGCTGTTTTTT. It is translated as CASSLKPNTGELFF.

The chain combines TRBV20-1 with TRBJ2-1, with D maybe TRBD2 (6 bases). This CDR3 contains 11 residues. Trimming stripped 3 bases from V and 15 bases from J, with 15 bases between. The germline V gene encodes CDR1 DFQATT and CDR2 SNEGSKA (reference sequence). The CDR3 bases are TGCAGTGCTAGTAGTCGCGGGGAAGGGTTCTTC. This translates into CSASSRGEGFF.

This clone was observed a single time. CDR3 DNA: TGCGCCAGCAGCTGGACGTTGGGGCCCTATAATTCACCCCTCCACTTT. Its protein is CASSWTLGPYNSPLHF. V and J are TRBV5-1 and TRBJ1-6; maybe TRBD1 (5 bases). The germline CDR1 and CDR2 sequences are SGHRS and YFSETQ. V shed 3 bases and J shed 2 bases, with 12 bases lying between them. The CDR3 extends over 16 amino acids.

About this clone: Additional DNA sequences in this sample encode the identical CDR3. The chain carries TRBV12-5 and TRBJ2-5; a weak D match, TRBD1 (6 bases). This CDR3 has 13 amino acids. V lost 5 bases, J lost 1 base, and 8 bases lay in between. CDR1 is LGHNT, CDR2 FRNRAP, per germline. CDR3 DNA sequence: TGTGCTAGTGGTCGGACAGCCCAAGAGACCCAGTACTTC. It specifies CASGRTAQETQYF.

V usage is TRBV5-4 and J usage is TRBJ2-7; D uncertain. Trimming left V 0 bases short and J 2 bases short, with 3 bases between. Germline-derived CDR1 and CDR2 are SGHNT and YYREEE (reference sequence). The CDR3 is 12 residues long. The CDR3 region has the DNA TGTGCCAGCAGCTTGGATACCTACGAGCAGTACTTC. It codes for CASSLDTYEQYF. The full variable domain, with the rest looked up from reference TRBV5-4 and TRBJ2-7, is ETGVTQSPTHLIKTRGQQVTLRCSSQSGHNTVSWYQQALGQGPQFIFQYYREEENGRGNFPPRFSGLQFPNYSSELNVNALELDDSALYLCASSLDTYEQYFGPGTRLTVT.

This chain uses TRBV5-6 with TRBJ2-5; D unresolved. The CDR3 is 13 amino acids. Germline loops: CDR1 SGHDT, CDR2 YYEEEE. Trimming removed 1 base at V and 4 bases at J, with 8 bases between. The CDR3 nucleotides read TGTGCCAGCAGCTTGATCTACCTAGAGACCCAGTACTTC. Amino acids: CASSLIYLETQYF.